Sequencing of this T cell receptor beta chain was carried out in a study of T-cell memory formation after mild COVID-19 listed by TCRdb under 2021. About the study as a whole: TCR sequence clusters from the two donors were largely donor specific. In a couple of donors, T-cell clones that expanded and contracted after mild COVID-19 were tracked by sequencing TCRalpha and TCRbeta repertoires over time. Two young, previously healthy adult volunteers made up the cohort, one male and one female.

This clonotype was recorded a few times. Its antigen target is currently unknown. No base qualities exist here, and no much larger clone lies one base off it. The CDR3 has 14 amino acids, counting the end cysteine and phenylalanine. CDR3 DNA is the only sequence kept; it has 42 bases, read in frame from the first base. The CDR1 and CDR2 encoded by the germline V gene are MDHEN and SYDVKM. The full study reports these points: Balanced CD4/CD8 phenotypes were observed for clones contracting from day 15 to 85, whereas a bias towards CD4+ was observed for a second wave of clones expanding from day 15 to 37. Some responding clones were found in pre-infection memory, which suggests that pre-existing cross-reactive memory T cells took part in the SARS-CoV-2 response. Contracting CD4+ clones appeared mostly in the CM and EM memory subsets, whereas CD8+ clones were enriched in EMRA. Only a couple of mild cases were covered by the study, and larger cohorts that include severe cases with pre-infection samples were considered necessary. The second-wave clones that peaked on day 37 were not confirmed to be SARS-CoV-2 specific.

PBMCs were isolated by Ficoll-Paque density gradient centrifugation. Sequenced on an Illumina NovaSeq 6000. cDNA libraries for TCRalpha and TCRbeta were prepared by 5'RACE using constant-segment primers, with sample barcodes and unique molecular identifiers added. Trizol reagent was used to extract RNA from every sample. Library amplification was performed in two PCR steps, and a second sample barcode and Illumina TruSeq adapters were introduced in the second step. Libraries were sequenced on an Illumina NovaSeq with 2 x 150 bp paired-end reads. In the paper's pipeline: With migec v1.2.7, reads were demultiplexed and then collapsed into UMI-guided consensus sequences. Using mixcr v2.1.11, the UMI consensuses were aligned to TRA and TRB V and J templates and assembled into clonotypes. Clonotypes were classified as expanded or contracted when called significant by both edgeR and NoisET, with noise models trained on biological replicates. For edgeR calls, the thresholds were a false discovery rate-adjusted p below 0.01 and a log2 fold-change of 1. As an exploratory analysis of dynamics, PCA with hierarchical clustering was applied to max-normalized trajectories of the 1000 most abundant clonotypes. Each responding clone was given a CD4 or CD8 phenotype based on the CD4+ and CD8+ repertoires, which had been sequenced separately. Clones were called with MiXCR by TCRdb after fastp trimmed the public reads at Q25, and only in-frame beta chains were retained. Every entry covers one CDR3 protein and lists the most common genes and DNA from its rows. The V and J calls and clone size are TCRdb's, not the authors'. This sample has 180,000 or so distinct CDR3 sequences in its table, and roughly 12% of those were observed once. 3% to 4% of the sample is in the top ten clones.

This receptor chain uses TRBV28 and TRBJ2-5, and TRBD2 aligns with 7 junction nucleotides. The receptor was derived from a man aged 18-30 years who had mild COVID-19 (a few samples of this study predate the infection). The sample titles of this study are shuffled in the database, so cell type and time point are left out; the donor was told from shared clones. Material: PBMCs or a T cell subset sorted from them (not recorded which). The CDR3 reads CASLSVGGGETQYF. Read as DNA, the sequence is TGTGCTTCCCTCTCGGTCGGGGGAGGGGAGACCCAGTACTTC.